The rows below give T cell receptor beta chains drawn from one sample of a study of cytomegalovirus exposure and HLA in healthy donors. Produced via immunoSEQ multiplex PCR; TCRdb's table is partial and in-frame only. The repertoire consists of 150,000 to 200,000 clones, with about 9.4% occurring once and the leading ten covering approximately 1.3%. Sequences were obtained from PBMCs. These receptors all stem from a woman aged 25 to 39 in good health and CMV-seropositive. CDR3s include the opening cysteine and the closing phenylalanine or tryptophan. A D gene is named only where the DNA matches it firmly. A row's size may be missing; if present it is once, few, many or a size class.

>TRBV9|15|few|TRBD1|TRBJ1-2
TGTGCCAGCACTGTCAGGCCCGGACAGGGGTATGGCTACACCTTC
CASTVRPGQGYGYTF
>TRBV7-9|16|-|TRBD2|TRBJ2-1
TGTGCCAGCAGCTCGTCCGGGACTAGCTCATCCTTGGAGCAGTTCTTC
CASSSSGTSSSLEQFF
>TRBV10-1|12|-|TRBD2|TRBJ2-1
TGCGCCAGCAGCCCGGGGGGCAATGAGCAGTTCTTC
CASSPGGNEQFF
>TRBV18|13|few|-|TRBJ2-5
TGTGCCAGCTCACTCGGACAGCAAGAGACCCAGTACTTC
CASSLGQQETQYF
>TRBV12-5|16|-|TRBD1|TRBJ2-3
TGTGCTAGTGGTCCCCGGGGACAGGGGAGGGCAGATACGCAGTATTTT
CASGPRGQGRADTQYF
>TRBV19|13|-|TRBD1|TRBJ2-7
TGTGCCAGTAGTATCTGGACAGGGGACGAGCAGTACTTC
CASSIWTGDEQYF
>TRBV30|17|few|TRBD2|TRBJ2-5
TGTGCCTGTACAGGGGGGCGGTTAGCGGGAGGTCAAGAGACCCAGTACTTC
CACTGGRLAGGQETQYF
>TRBV6-5|14|few|-|TRBJ2-7
TGTGCCAGCAGTTATGGAAGGGGATCCTACGAGCAGTACTTC
CASSYGRGSYEQYF
>TRBV5-1|16|-|TRBD2|TRBJ2-7
TGCGCCAGCAGCCCCCTAACTAGCGGGAGTTCCTACGAGCAGTACTTC
CASSPLTSGSSYEQYF
>TRBV5-6|12|-|TRBD2|TRBJ2-7
TGTGCCAGCGGGCGGGGGGGCCTAGAGCAGTACTTC
CASGRGGLEQYF
>TRBV27|14|-|TRBD2|TRBJ2-7
TGTGCCAGCAGTTCTTGGGGGGGGAGAAACGAGCAGTACTTC
CASSSWGGRNEQYF
>TRBV5-4|16|few|TRBD1|TRBJ2-2
TGTGCCAGCAGCTGGGGGGGACAGGGGGGCACCGGGGAGCTGTTTTTT
CASSWGGQGGTGELFF
>TRBV2|14|-|TRBD1|TRBJ2-2
TGTGCCAGCACGCGGACAGGGAACACCGGGGAGCTGTTTTTT
CASTRTGNTGELFF
>TRBV4-1|19|-|TRBD1|TRBJ2-5
TGCGCCAGCAGCCAAAATCCGGGACAGGGGGCGCGGGTGGTGGAGACCCAGTACTTC
CASSQNPGQGARVVETQYF
>TRBV7-3|16|few|TRBD2|TRBJ2-1
TGTGCCAGCAGCCCCGGGAGGACTAGCGGACTCAATGAGCAGTTCTTC
CASSPGRTSGLNEQFF
>TRBV25-1|15|-|TRBD1|TRBJ2-7
TGTGCCAGCAGTGGACCAGGACAGGCGATCTACGAGCAGTACTTC
CASSGPGQAIYEQYF
>TRBV15|14|few|TRBD2|TRBJ2-3
TGTGCCACCAGCAGAGATCCGGGAGGAGATACGCAGTATTTT
CATSRDPGGDTQYF
>TRBV6-6|13|few|TRBD1|TRBJ1-1
TGTGCCAGCAGTTCTTACAGGGGGACTGAAGCTTTCTTT
CASSSYRGTEAFF
>TRBV13|13|-|TRBD2|TRBJ2-3
TGTGCCAGCAGCTTAGCGGCTAGCGGGTCCGGGTATTTT
CASSLAASGSGYF
>TRBV25-1|16|few|TRBD1|TRBJ2-5
TGTGCCAGCAGTGAATGGGGGACAGGGCGACAAGAGACCCAGTACTTC
CASSEWGTGRQETQYF
>TRBV4-2|15|few|-|TRBJ2-2
TGTGCCAGCAGCCAAGGAGCGGTGAACACCGGGGAGCTGTTTTTT
CASSQGAVNTGELFF
>TRBV30|13|-|-|TRBJ1-1
TGTGCCTGGACGGAGTCAACTCGGACTGAAGCTTTCTTT
CAWTESTRTEAFF
>TRBV12-5|17|few|TRBD2|TRBJ2-1
TGTGCTAGTGGTTTGGCCCCCGGGACTAGCGTAGACAATGAGCAGTTCTTC
CASGLAPGTSVDNEQFF
>TRBV5-8|19|-|TRBD1|TRBJ2-7
TGTGCCAGCAGCTTCGGGGGACAGGGGGCGCGTTGGGGAGTCTACGAGCAGTACTTC
CASSFGGQGARWGVYEQYF
>TRBV18|13|few|TRBD1|TRBJ1-2
TGTGCCAGCTCACCACCGACAGGGTATGGCTACACCTTC
CASSPPTGYGYTF
>TRBV11-2|15|-|TRBD1|TRBJ1-5
TGTGCCAGCAGCGTGACAGGGGGTCGCAATCAGCCCCAGCATTTT
CASSVTGGRNQPQHF
>TRBV4-1|14|-|-|TRBJ2-7
TGCGCCAGCAGCCAAGCCAGGGCCCGGTACGAGCAGTACTTC
CASSQARARYEQYF
>TRBV6-5|14|few|TRBD1|TRBJ1-1
TGTGCCAGCAGTACTCAGACAGGGGCCACTGAAGCTTTCTTT
CASSTQTGATEAFF
>TRBV7-9|16|-|-|TRBJ1-4
TGTGCCAGCAGCTTTGACACCCTCTCAACTAATGAAAAACTGTTTTTT
CASSFDTLSTNEKLFF
>TRBV5-1|15|-|-|TRBJ2-1
TGCGCCAGCAGCTTGGGGCCCTGGCGGTACAATGAGCAGTTCTTC
CASSLGPWRYNEQFF